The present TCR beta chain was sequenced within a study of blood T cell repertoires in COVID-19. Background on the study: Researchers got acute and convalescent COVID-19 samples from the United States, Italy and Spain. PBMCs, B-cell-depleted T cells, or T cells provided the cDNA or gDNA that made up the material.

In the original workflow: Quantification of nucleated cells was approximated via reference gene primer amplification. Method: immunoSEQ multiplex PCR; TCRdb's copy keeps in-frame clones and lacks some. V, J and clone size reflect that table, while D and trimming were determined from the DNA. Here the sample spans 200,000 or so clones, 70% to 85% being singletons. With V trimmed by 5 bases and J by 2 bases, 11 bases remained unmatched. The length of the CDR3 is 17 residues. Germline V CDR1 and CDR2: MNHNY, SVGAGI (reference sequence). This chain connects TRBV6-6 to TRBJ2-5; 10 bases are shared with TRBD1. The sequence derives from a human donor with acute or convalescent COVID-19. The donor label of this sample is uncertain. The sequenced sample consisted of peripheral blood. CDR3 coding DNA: TGTGCCAGCAGTCCTTACAGACAGGGGGCCGGGCAAGAGACCCAGTACTTC. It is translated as CASSPYRQGAGQETQYF.